The rows below give T cell receptor beta chains drawn from one sample of a study of blood T cell repertoires in COVID-19. Produced via immunoSEQ multiplex PCR; TCRdb's table is partial and in-frame only. The sample shows approximately 500,000 clones, about 89% of them seen only once. The sequencing input was peripheral blood. Receptors were obtained from a woman in her fifties or sixties with COVID-19, enrolled during active disease. Each CDR3 is given with its conserved first and last residue. The order of the fields is D gene, clone size, V gene, CDR3 length, J gene, CDR3 protein. D genes are given only for firm matches. Rows give clone size only sometimes, using once, few, many, or a class for an expanded clone.

d_call: .; clone_size: once; v_call: TRBV4-1; cdr3_length: 11; j_call: TRBJ2-1; cdr3_aa: CASSLQNEQFF
d_call: TRBD1; clone_size: .; v_call: TRBV2; cdr3_length: 16; j_call: TRBJ2-7; cdr3_aa: CASNPSDRESSYEQYF
d_call: TRBD2; clone_size: .; v_call: TRBV5-4; cdr3_length: 15; j_call: TRBJ2-7; cdr3_aa: CASSAEAGGPYEQYF
d_call: .; clone_size: .; v_call: TRBV7-6; cdr3_length: 16; j_call: TRBJ2-3; cdr3_aa: CASSLAPGSSTDTQYF
d_call: .; clone_size: few; v_call: TRBV28; cdr3_length: 14; j_call: TRBJ1-5; cdr3_aa: CASRQSQGNQPQHF
d_call: .; clone_size: few; v_call: TRBV27; cdr3_length: 13; j_call: TRBJ2-1; cdr3_aa: CASSYSRVNEQFF
d_call: .; clone_size: few; v_call: TRBV5-5; cdr3_length: 12; j_call: TRBJ1-2; cdr3_aa: CASSLDSYGYTF
d_call: .; clone_size: .; v_call: TRBV7-3; cdr3_length: 13; j_call: TRBJ1-2; cdr3_aa: CASSLTRLEGYTF
d_call: TRBD1; clone_size: .; v_call: TRBV3-1/TRBV3-2; cdr3_length: 17; j_call: TRBJ1-4; cdr3_aa: CASSQDERDRGLEKLFF
d_call: .; clone_size: .; v_call: TRBV28; cdr3_length: 18; j_call: TRBJ1-1; cdr3_aa: CASSPPTTWDNLNTEAFF
d_call: .; clone_size: .; v_call: TRBV4-1; cdr3_length: 15; j_call: TRBJ1-1; cdr3_aa: CASSQWEGRGTEAFF
d_call: .; clone_size: .; v_call: TRBV7-3; cdr3_length: 15; j_call: TRBJ2-1; cdr3_aa: CASSLHPGSYNEQFF
d_call: .; clone_size: once; v_call: TRBV18; cdr3_length: 17; j_call: TRBJ1-5; cdr3_aa: CASSPRGRQAGGQPQHF
d_call: .; clone_size: .; v_call: TRBV19; cdr3_length: 13; j_call: TRBJ1-1; cdr3_aa: CATVARVGAEAFF
d_call: .; clone_size: .; v_call: TRBV18; cdr3_length: 14; j_call: TRBJ2-2; cdr3_aa: CASSPRRNTGELFF
d_call: TRBD1; clone_size: .; v_call: TRBV6-4; cdr3_length: 13; j_call: TRBJ2-1; cdr3_aa: CASSRDRDNEQFF
d_call: TRBD1; clone_size: .; v_call: TRBV5-1; cdr3_length: 15; j_call: TRBJ2-1; cdr3_aa: CASSLGDRGVNEQFF
d_call: .; clone_size: few; v_call: TRBV6-6; cdr3_length: 13; j_call: TRBJ1-6; cdr3_aa: CASSQSDNSPLHF
d_call: .; clone_size: .; v_call: TRBV5-6; cdr3_length: 13; j_call: TRBJ1-2; cdr3_aa: CASSPGYNYGYTF
d_call: TRBD2; clone_size: .; v_call: TRBV24-1; cdr3_length: 16; j_call: TRBJ2-1; cdr3_aa: CATSDPGGARNNEQFF
d_call: .; clone_size: .; v_call: TRBV6-5; cdr3_length: 14; j_call: TRBJ2-7; cdr3_aa: CASSQSLNSYEQYF
d_call: .; clone_size: .; v_call: TRBV19; cdr3_length: 11; j_call: TRBJ1-1; cdr3_aa: CASSILTEAFF
d_call: .; clone_size: .; v_call: TRBV12-3/TRBV12-4; cdr3_length: 13; j_call: TRBJ1-2; cdr3_aa: CASSFGQSYGYTF
d_call: TRBD2; clone_size: .; v_call: TRBV10-3; cdr3_length: 16; j_call: TRBJ2-1; cdr3_aa: CAISALTSGGPHEQFF
d_call: .; clone_size: .; v_call: TRBV27; cdr3_length: 16; j_call: TRBJ1-2; cdr3_aa: CASSYPSPGANYGYTF
d_call: .; clone_size: .; v_call: TRBV14; cdr3_length: 18; j_call: TRBJ1-1; cdr3_aa: CASSQGFFQGGSGTEAFF
d_call: .; clone_size: .; v_call: TRBV18; cdr3_length: 14; j_call: TRBJ2-7; cdr3_aa: CASSPSNSPYEQYF
d_call: TRBD1; clone_size: .; v_call: TRBV5-1; cdr3_length: 16; j_call: TRBJ1-4; cdr3_aa: CASSLEAQGENEKLFF
d_call: TRBD1; clone_size: .; v_call: TRBV7-8; cdr3_length: 17; j_call: TRBJ2-1; cdr3_aa: CASSLVGVGTDYNEQFF
d_call: .; clone_size: .; v_call: TRBV29-1; cdr3_length: 12; j_call: TRBJ2-7; cdr3_aa: CSVLSHQDEQYF
d_call: .; clone_size: .; v_call: TRBV30; cdr3_length: 12; j_call: TRBJ2-7; cdr3_aa: CAWSVSPPEQYF